The 15 T cell receptor beta chains reported below all come from one sample, sequenced in a study of patients and donors after allogeneic stem cell transplantation. MiXCR was run by TCRdb on the RT-PCR reads, yielding one entry per CDR3 protein. This table has 150,000 to 200,000 distinct CDR3 sequences, roughly two fifths appearing once. Source material: blood, either unsorted or a sorted T cell fraction (not recorded which). The receptor source for this set is a human donor who was either an allogeneic HSCT recipient or a stem cell or donor lymphocyte infusion donor (not recorded which). It is not recorded whose cells these are; they may come from a transplant donor.

This clonotype appeared a few times. The chain is built from TRBV5-1 and TRBJ2-5; 8 bases match TRBD2. V dropped 0 bases and J dropped 2; count of bases not matched to a gene: 9. There are 17 residues in the CDR3. CDR1 is SGHRS, CDR2 YFSETQ, per germline. This chain's CDR3 is CASSLAGSGRQQETQYF. In DNA, the CDR3 is TGCGCCAGCAGCTTGGCCGGGAGCGGGAGACAGCAAGAGACCCAGTACTTC.

The chain combines TRBV7-9 with TRBJ2-5, with D unresolved. The CDR3 contains 12 residues. V shed 9 bases and J shed 2 bases, with 10 bases lying between them. CDR1 is SEHNR and CDR2 is FQNEAQ in the germline V gene (reference sequence). The CDR3 DNA follows: TGTGCCAGTCGCGACGGGCAAGAGACCCAGTACTTC. The encoded protein is CASRDGQETQYF. Combining the CDR3 with reference TRBV7-9 and TRBJ2-5 gives the whole variable domain DTGVSQNPRHKITKRGQNVTFRCDPISEHNRLYWYRQTLGQGPEFLTYFQNEAQLEKSRLLSDRFSAERPKGSFSTLEIQRTEQGDSAMYLCASRDGQETQYFGPGTRLLVL.

The rearrangement joins TRBV12-3 or TRBV12-4 to TRBJ2-7; D might be TRBD1 or TRBD2, each matching 5 bases. CDR3 size: 12 residues. The V and J ends lost 5 bases and 11 bases respectively, with 16 bases between them. The DNA of the CDR3 is TGTGCCAGCAGTCTCGGGGCCCAACGGGAGTACTTC. Its translation: CASSLGAQREYF.

The rearrangement uses TRBV15 and TRBJ1-6; D gene ambiguous. V gave up 0 bases and J gave up 8 bases, with 5 bases separating them. The CDR3 runs 13 residues. Germline assignment: CDR1 LNHNV and CDR2 YYDKDF (reference sequence). The DNA for the CDR3 is TGTGCCACCAGCAGAGAGGTGGATTCACCCCTCCACTTT. It specifies CATSREVDSPLHF.

This CDR3 is CATSRDETQYF. The CDR3 DNA follows: TGTGCCACCAGCAGAGATGAGACCCAGTACTTC. The chain uses TRBV15 and TRBJ2-5; no reliable D call. CDR1 and CDR2 from the germline V gene are LNHNV and YYDKDF (reference sequence). The CDR3 totals 11 residues. The ends were cut back, 0 bases at V and 5 bases at J, with 1 base in the middle. The full variable domain, completed using reference TRBV15 and TRBJ2-5, is DAMVIQNPRYQVTQFGKPVTLSCSQTLNHNVMYWYQQKSSQAPKLLFHYYDKDFNNEADTPDNFQSRRPNTSFCFLDIRSPGLGDTAMYLCATSRDETQYFGPGTRLLVL.

The chain combines TRBV24-1 with TRBJ1-1, with D maybe TRBD1 (5 bases). V lost 3 bases, J lost 1 base, and 17 bases lay in between. This CDR3 comprises 17 residues. Germline CDR1 is KGHDR and CDR2 is SFDVKD. CDR3 amino acids: CATSDGSEAGKNTEAFF. DNA for the CDR3: TGTGCCACCAGTGATGGGAGCGAGGCAGGGAAGAACACTGAAGCTTTCTTT.

This clonotype showed up many times. V usage is TRBV7-3 and J usage is TRBJ1-6; TRBD1 agrees at 7 bases. This CDR3 has 14 residues. V was pared by 2 bases and J by 8 bases, with 3 bases of the junction left unmatched. The V gene's germline CDR1 is SGHTA and CDR2 FQGTGA. The CDR3 DNA is TGTGCCAGCAGCTTAGGCAGGGGGTATTCACCCCTCCACTTT. Translation gives CASSLGRGYSPLHF. The full variable domain, in which reference TRBV7-3 and TRBJ1-6 provide the parts outside the CDR3, is GAGVSQTPSNKVTEKGKYVELRCDPISGHTALYWYRQSLGQGPEFLIYFQGTGAADDSGLPNDRFFAVRPEGSVSTLKIQRTERGDSAVYLCASSLGRGYSPLHFGNGTRLTVT.

The sample holds many counts of this clonotype. The chain uses TRBV6-2 or TRBV6-3 and TRBJ2-5, with D hard to call. Trimming removed 5 bases from V and 1 base from J, with 2 bases in between. The CDR3 runs to 11 residues. The germline CDR1 and CDR2 sequences are MNHEY and SVGEGT. CDR3 protein: CASSLQETQYF. In DNA form, the CDR3 reads TGTGCCAGCAGTCTCCAAGAGACCCAGTACTTC.

This clonotype was seen only once. The CDR3 nucleotides are TGTGCCAGCAGCTTAGAGGGGGACCCGTTTTATGGCTACACCTTC. Its translation is CASSLEGDPFYGYTF. V and J are TRBV11-2 and TRBJ1-2; possible D gene TRBD1, 5 bases. The germline V gene encodes CDR1 SGHAT and CDR2 FQNNGV. The V and J ends lost 0 bases and 5 bases respectively, with 13 bases between them. The CDR3 has 15 residues.

The chain couples TRBV4-1 to TRBJ2-1; no firm D call. V was trimmed by 5 bases and J by 8 bases, leaving 10 bases between them. Germline values: CDR1 MGHRA, CDR2 YSYEKL. The CDR3 contains 12 residues. The CDR3 bases are TGCGCCAGCAGCTCCCGACATGATGAGCAGTTCTTC. Translation gives CASSSRHDEQFF.

This clonotype turned up a few times. V usage is TRBV12-3 or TRBV12-4 and J usage is TRBJ1-2, with TRBD1 as a possible D gene (6 bases). The V end was cut by 3 bases, the J end by 6 bases, with 11 bases between. The CDR3 totals 13 residues. CDR3: CASSFTGSDGYTF. The CDR3 DNA reads as TGTGCCAGCAGTTTCACAGGGTCTGATGGCTACACCTTC.

This sequence joins TRBV6-2 or TRBV6-3 and TRBJ1-2, with no clear D. CDR3 size: 15 residues. Germline V gene data show CDR1 as MNHEY and CDR2 as SVGEGT. Deletions cut 2 bases from V and 6 bases from J, with 16 bases between. Here the CDR3 DNA reads TGTGCCAGCAGTTACCGACCCAACCATGGGCATGGCTACACCTTC. This codes for CASSYRPNHGHGYTF.

This clonotype was seen a single time. The chain uses TRBV12-3 or TRBV12-4 and TRBJ1-5, with unresolved D. This CDR3 region has 14 residues. V was cut by 3 bases and J by 3 bases, with 9 bases left in between. CDR3 region: CASSFSGSNQPQHF. CDR3 in DNA: TGTGCCAGCAGTTTTTCGGGTTCCAATCAGCCCCAGCATTTT.

This sequence joins TRBV12-3 or TRBV12-4 and TRBJ1-1; a weak D match, TRBD1 (5 bases). The CDR3 is made up of 13 amino acids. The V and J ends lost 7 bases and 1 base respectively, with 10 bases between them. CDR3: CASTWGGNTEAFF. As DNA, the CDR3 is TGTGCCAGCACTTGGGGGGGGAACACTGAAGCTTTCTTT.

This clonotype was seen a few times. The chain links TRBV6-6 to TRBJ1-5; D uncertain. V was cut by 6 bases and J by 2 bases, with 11 bases left in between. The CDR3 runs to 14 residues. The germline V gene encodes CDR1 MNHNY and CDR2 SVGAGI (reference sequence). DNA for the CDR3: TGTGCCAGCAGCCCTCTTGGGGGCAATCAGCCCCAGCATTTT. It yields the protein CASSPLGGNQPQHF.